This record covers a single T cell receptor (beta chain). The junction does not match germline at one end; this may be a read error. The time point denotes: newly diagnosed GD, antithyroid drugs for less than 3 months. Construction of the TCR library relied on RNA isolated from PBMCs. The data derive from a study of regulatory T cells in long-lasting Graves disease. Arm-PCR of CDR3 regions and iRepertoire HTBI primers were the basis on which TCR beta libraries were built. One entry per CDR3 protein results from TCRdb running MiXCR on the multiplex PCR reads. Found here are roughly 510,000 distinct CDR3 sequences, about 16% of them singletons; the top ten hold about 12%. The CDR3 totals 15 residues. This same sample was also part of a study on T cells in Graves' hyperthyroidism and ophthalmopathy.

This sequence originates from a man younger than 35 with Graves disease. This rearrangement joins TRBV12-3 or TRBV12-4 to TRBJ2-3, with 9 bases identical to TRBD2. This specimen consisted of peripheral blood mononuclear cells (PBMCs), obtained at new diagnosis, from a patient treated with antithyroid drugs. Here the CDR3 reads CPSSLASGIADTQYF. The CDR3 nucleotides read TGTCCCAGCAGTTTAGCTAGCGGGATAGCAGATACGCAGTATTTT.